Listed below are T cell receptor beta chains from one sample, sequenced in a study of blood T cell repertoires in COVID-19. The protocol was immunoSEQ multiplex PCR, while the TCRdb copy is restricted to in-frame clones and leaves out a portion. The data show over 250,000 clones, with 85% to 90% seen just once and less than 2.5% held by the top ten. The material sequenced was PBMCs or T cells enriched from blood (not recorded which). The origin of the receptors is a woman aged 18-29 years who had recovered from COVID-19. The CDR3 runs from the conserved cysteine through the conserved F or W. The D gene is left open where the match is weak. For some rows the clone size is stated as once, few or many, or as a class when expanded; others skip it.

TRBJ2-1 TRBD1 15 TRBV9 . TGTGCCAGCAGCGTAGGGGGACAGGGTTGGAATGAGCAGTTCTTC CASSVGGQGWNEQFF
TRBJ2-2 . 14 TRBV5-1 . TGCGCCAGCAGCTTGGCTCTAGGAACCGGGGAGCTGTTTTTT CASSLALGTGELFF
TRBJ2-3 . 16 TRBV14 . TGTGCCAGCAGCCAACACCTGGAGGATTTCACAGATACGCAGTATTTT CASSQHLEDFTDTQYF
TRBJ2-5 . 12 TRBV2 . TGTGCCAGCAGTGAAGGCAGGGAGACCCAGTACTTC CASSEGRETQYF
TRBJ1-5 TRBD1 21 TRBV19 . TGTGCCAGTAGTATAGAGAGACCGGGACAGGGCAGTTATCGGGTCAATCAGCCCCAGCATTTT CASSIERPGQGSYRVNQPQHF
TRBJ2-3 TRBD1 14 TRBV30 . TGTGCCGGAAAACGGGACAGGCTGATAGATACGCAGTATTTT CAGKRDRLIDTQYF
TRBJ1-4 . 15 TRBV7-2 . TGTGCCAGCAGCTTAGCGGGGAGGGACAATGAAAAACTGTTTTTT CASSLAGRDNEKLFF
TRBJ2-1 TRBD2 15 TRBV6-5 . TGTGCCAGCAGTTCGACTAGCGGGGGGGAGGATGAGCAGTTCTTC CASSSTSGGEDEQFF
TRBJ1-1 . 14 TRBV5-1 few TGCGCCAGCAGCGCACAGGGTGTGAACACTGAAGCTTTCTTT CASSAQGVNTEAFF
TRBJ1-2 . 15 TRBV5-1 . TGCGCCAGCAGCCTGACAGACCCAAATCGGAATGGCTACACCTTC CASSLTDPNRNGYTF
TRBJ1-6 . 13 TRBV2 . TGTGCCAGCAAGAGCTCCTATAATTCACCCCTCCACTTT CASKSSYNSPLHF
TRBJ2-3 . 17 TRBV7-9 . TGTGCCAGCAGCCCGCGGGTTAGGCTACCCGGCGGAGATACGCAGTATTTT CASSPRVRLPGGDTQYF
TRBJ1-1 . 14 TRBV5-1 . TGCGCCAGCAGTTTTGAAACGGGGAACACTGAAGCTTTCTTT CASSFETGNTEAFF
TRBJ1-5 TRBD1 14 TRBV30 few TGTGCCTGGAGTAGAGGGACAGGGCTGGAGCCCCAGCATTTT CAWSRGTGLEPQHF
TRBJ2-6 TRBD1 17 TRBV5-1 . TGCGCCAGCACCGAAGGACAGGGTCGAAATGGGGCCAACGTCCTGACTTTC CASTEGQGRNGANVLTF
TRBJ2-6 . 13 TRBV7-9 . TGTGCCAGCAGCCCCTACGGGGCCAACGTCCTGACTTTC CASSPYGANVLTF
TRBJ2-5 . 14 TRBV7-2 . TGTGCCAGCACCCGATTCGCGGGAAAAGAGACCCAGTACTTC CASTRFAGKETQYF
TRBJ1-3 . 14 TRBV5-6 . TGTGCCAGCAGCCGGAGAGGCCCTGGAAACACCATATATTTT CASSRRGPGNTIYF
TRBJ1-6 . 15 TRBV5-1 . TGCGCCAGCAGCTTGGATTCGGGGGTGGAATCACCCCTCCACTTT CASSLDSGVESPLHF
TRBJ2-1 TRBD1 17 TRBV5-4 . TGTGCCAGCAGCGCCAAAGGGGGCAGAGGGTCTTACAATGAGCAGTTCTTC CASSAKGGRGSYNEQFF
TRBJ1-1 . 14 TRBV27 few TGTGCCAGCAGTTTAGGGCAGGGTTACACTGAAGCTTTCTTT CASSLGQGYTEAFF
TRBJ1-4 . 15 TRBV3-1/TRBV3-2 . TGTGCCAGCAGCCAAGTCCGGGGGGCTCATGAAAAACTGTTTTTT CASSQVRGAHEKLFF
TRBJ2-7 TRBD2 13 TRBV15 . TGTGCCACCAGCATGGGGGGGGCCTACGAGCAGTACTTC CATSMGGAYEQYF
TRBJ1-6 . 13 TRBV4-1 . TGCGCCAGCAGCCAAGATTTTCGGGATCCCCTCCACTTT CASSQDFRDPLHF
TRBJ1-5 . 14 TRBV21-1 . TGTGCCAGCAGCAAAGCTCGGGGAAGTCAGCCCCAGCATTTT CASSKARGSQPQHF
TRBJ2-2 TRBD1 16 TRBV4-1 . TGCGCCAGCAGCCAACGGGACAGGGAAAATGACGGGGAGCTGTTTTTT CASSQRDRENDGELFF
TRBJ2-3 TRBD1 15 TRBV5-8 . TGTGCCAGCAGCCCGTGGGGACAGGCGGCAGATACGCAGTATTTT CASSPWGQAADTQYF
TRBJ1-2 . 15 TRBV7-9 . TGTGCCAGCAGCTTAGCTGGGGCGCCTAACTATGGCTACACCTTC CASSLAGAPNYGYTF
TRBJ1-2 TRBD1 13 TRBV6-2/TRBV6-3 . TGTGCCAGCAGTTACGGGACAGGGATTTGGTACACCTTC CASSYGTGIWYTF
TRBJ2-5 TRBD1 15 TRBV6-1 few TGTGCCAGCAGTGAATTGGCAGGGGGAGAAGAGACCCAGTACTTC CASSELAGGEETQYF
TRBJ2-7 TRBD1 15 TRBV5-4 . TGTGCCAGCGAACGTAAGACAGGGGCAGCGTACGAGCAGTACTTC CASERKTGAAYEQYF
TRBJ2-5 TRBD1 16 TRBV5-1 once TGCGCCAGCAGCTTGGGGTTTCAGGGGGTTGGAGAGACCCAGTACTTC CASSLGFQGVGETQYF
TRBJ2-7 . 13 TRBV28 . TGTGCCAGTAACGGGGGGCGAAGCTACGAGCAGTACTTC CASNGGRSYEQYF
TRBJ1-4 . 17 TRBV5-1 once TGCGCCAGCAGCTTAGTTACCCCAGGGGCGCCGGATGAAAAACTGTTTTTT CASSLVTPGAPDEKLFF
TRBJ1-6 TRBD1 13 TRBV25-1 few TGTGCCAGCAGCCAGGGGGGATTGTCACCCCTCCACTTT CASSQGGLSPLHF
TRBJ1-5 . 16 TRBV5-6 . TGTGCCAGCAGCTTGGCCGCGGGGTTCTACAATCAGCCCCAGCATTTT CASSLAAGFYNQPQHF
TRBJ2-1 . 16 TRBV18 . TGTGCCAGCTCACCACCCCTCGGGAGCACCTACAATGAGCAGTTCTTC CASSPPLGSTYNEQFF
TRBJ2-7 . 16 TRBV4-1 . TGCGCCAGCAGCCAAGATCTGGAGGGAACCTTCTACGAGCAGTACTTC CASSQDLEGTFYEQYF
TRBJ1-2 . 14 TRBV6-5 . TGTGCCAGCAGCCTTATGAGGGGAGGGAGTGGCTACACCTTC CASSLMRGGSGYTF
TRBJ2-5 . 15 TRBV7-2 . TGTGCCAGTAACGGTGGCAGGTCTCTATTTGGGACCCAGTACTTC CASNGGRSLFGTQYF
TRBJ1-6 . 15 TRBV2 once TGTGCCAGCCAACTTCAGGGTAACTATAATTCACCCCTCCACTTT CASQLQGNYNSPLHF
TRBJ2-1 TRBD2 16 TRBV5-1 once TGCGCCAGCAGCAGCGGGGGGTACCCATCCTACAATGAGCAGTTCTTC CASSSGGYPSYNEQFF
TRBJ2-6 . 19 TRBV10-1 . TGCGCCAGCACCCGGGACACGGATCGTTCTACCTCTGGGGCCAACGTCCTGACTTTC CASTRDTDRSTSGANVLTF
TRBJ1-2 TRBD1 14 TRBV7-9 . TGTGCCAGCAGCCCCCCCAGGGACAGGGATTCCTACACCTTC CASSPPRDRDSYTF
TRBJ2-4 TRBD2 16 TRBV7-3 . TGTGCCAGCAGCTCGACTAGCGGGGGATCCAAAAACATTCAGTACTTC CASSSTSGGSKNIQYF
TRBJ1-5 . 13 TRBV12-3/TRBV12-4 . TGTGCCAGCAGTTTGGGGCCGGAACAGCCCCAGCATTTT CASSLGPEQPQHF
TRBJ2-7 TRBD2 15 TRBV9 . TGTGCCAGCAGCCCCGGGACTAGCGGCGCCTACGAGCAGTACTTC CASSPGTSGAYEQYF
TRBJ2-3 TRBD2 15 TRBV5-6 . TGTGCCAGCAGCTCACTAGCGGGGGACACAGATACGCAGTATTTT CASSSLAGDTDTQYF
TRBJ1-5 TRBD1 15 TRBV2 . TGTGCCAGCAGGGGACAGGGAAAGAGCAATCAGCCCCAGCATTTT CASRGQGKSNQPQHF
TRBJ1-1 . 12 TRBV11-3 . TGTGCCAGCAGCCAGGGATCGACTGAAGCTTTCTTT CASSQGSTEAFF
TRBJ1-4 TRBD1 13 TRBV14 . TGTGCCAGCAGAGGGACAGGAAATGAAAAACTGTTTTTT CASRGTGNEKLFF